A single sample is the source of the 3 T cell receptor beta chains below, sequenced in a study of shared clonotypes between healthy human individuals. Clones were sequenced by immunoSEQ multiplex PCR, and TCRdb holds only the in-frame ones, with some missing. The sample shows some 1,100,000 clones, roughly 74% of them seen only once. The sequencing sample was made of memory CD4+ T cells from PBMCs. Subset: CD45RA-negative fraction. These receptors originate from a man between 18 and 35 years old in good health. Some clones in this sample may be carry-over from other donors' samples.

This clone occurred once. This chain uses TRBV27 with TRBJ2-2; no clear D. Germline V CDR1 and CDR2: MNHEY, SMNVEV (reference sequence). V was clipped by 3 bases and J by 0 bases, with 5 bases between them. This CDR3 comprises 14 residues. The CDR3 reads CASSFVANTGELFF. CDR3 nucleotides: TGTGCCAGCAGTTTTGTAGCGAACACCGGGGAGCTGTTTTTT.

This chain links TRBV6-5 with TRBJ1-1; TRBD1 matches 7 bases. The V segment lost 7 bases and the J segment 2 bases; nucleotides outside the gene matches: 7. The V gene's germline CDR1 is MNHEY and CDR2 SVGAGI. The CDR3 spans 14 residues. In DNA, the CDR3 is TGTGCCAGCAAAAGTGAGGGGGCAAACACTGAAGCTTTCTTT. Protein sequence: CASKSEGANTEAFF.

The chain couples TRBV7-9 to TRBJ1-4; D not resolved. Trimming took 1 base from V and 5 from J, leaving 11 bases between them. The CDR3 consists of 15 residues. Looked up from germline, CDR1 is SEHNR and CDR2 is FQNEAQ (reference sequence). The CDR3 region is CASSLVTGGNEKLFF. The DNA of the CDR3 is TGTGCCAGCAGCTTAGTGACGGGAGGGAATGAAAAACTGTTTTTT.